The 5 T cell receptor beta chains in this list originate from one sample, sequenced in a study of blood T cell repertoires in COVID-19. The repertoire was sequenced with immunoSEQ multiplex PCR; TCRdb's copy has only in-frame clones and lacks some. The sample yields 170,000 or so clones, 65% to 90% seen once. The sequencing input was peripheral blood. These receptors were collected from a man between 50 and 59 years old with active or convalescent COVID-19.

The chain uses TRBV11-1 and TRBJ1-1; D remains ambiguous. Germline CDR1 reads SGHAT; CDR2 reads FQDESV (reference sequence). The CDR3 runs 15 residues. Trimming took 1 base from V and 5 from J, leaving 14 bases between them. The CDR3 sequence: CASSLERVVGTEAFF. The CDR3 DNA is TGTGCCAGCAGCTTAGAGAGGGTAGTAGGGACTGAAGCTTTCTTT. Full variable domain (remainder filled in from reference TRBV11-1 and TRBJ1-1): EAEVAQSPRYKITEKSQAVAFWCDPISGHATLYWYRQILGQGPELLVQFQDESVVDDSQLPKDRFSAERLKGVDSTLKIQPAELGDSAMYLCASSLERVVGTEAFFGQGTRLTVV.

The chain recombines TRBV24-1 with TRBJ1-2; a possible D gene is TRBD1 (6 bases). This CDR3 spans 17 amino acids. Trimming pared 2 bases from V and 2 bases from J, leaving 17 bases between. Germline V gene sequence: CDR1 KGHDR, CDR2 SFDVKD. Here the CDR3 reads CATSDSLGTPGNYGYTF. For the CDR3, the DNA is TGTGCCACCAGTGATTCACTCGGGACACCTGGGAACTATGGCTACACCTTC.

This rearrangement joins TRBV10-2 to TRBJ2-2; a weak D match, TRBD2 (5 bases). Trimming shortened V by 8 bases and J by 4 bases, and 11 bases separated the two germline ends. CDR1 is WSHSY, CDR2 SAAADI, per germline. The CDR3 totals 13 residues. CDR3: CASCRGFTGELFF. Here the CDR3 DNA reads TGCGCCAGCTGCCGGGGTTTCACCGGGGAGCTGTTTTTT.

This chain connects TRBV6-2 or TRBV6-3 to TRBJ1-1; D gene ambiguous. The V end was cut by 2 bases, the J end by 0 bases, with 16 bases between. There are 17 residues in the CDR3. In germline, CDR1 is MNHEY, CDR2 SVGEGT. Here the CDR3 reads CASSYTRGKAMNTEAFF. CDR3 DNA: TGTGCCAGCAGTTACACCCGAGGGAAGGCCATGAACACTGAAGCTTTCTTT.

This chain links TRBV6-1 with TRBJ2-7; possible D gene TRBD1, 5 bases. With 0 bases removed from V and 2 bases from J, the gap between germline ends came to 14 bases. Per germline, CDR1 MNHNS and CDR2 SASEGT. The CDR3 contains 16 residues. This CDR3 is CASSEARQSITYEQYF. DNA for the CDR3: TGTGCCAGCAGTGAAGCGCGACAGAGCATAACCTACGAGCAGTACTTC.